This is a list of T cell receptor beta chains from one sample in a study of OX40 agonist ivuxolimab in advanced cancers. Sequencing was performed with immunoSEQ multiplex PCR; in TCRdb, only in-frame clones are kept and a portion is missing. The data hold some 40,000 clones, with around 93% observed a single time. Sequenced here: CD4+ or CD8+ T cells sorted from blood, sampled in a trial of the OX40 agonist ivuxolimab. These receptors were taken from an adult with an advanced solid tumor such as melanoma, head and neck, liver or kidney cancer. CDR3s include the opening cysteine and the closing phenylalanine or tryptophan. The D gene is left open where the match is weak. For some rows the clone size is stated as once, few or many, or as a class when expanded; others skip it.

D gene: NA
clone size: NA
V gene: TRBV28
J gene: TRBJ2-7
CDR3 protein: CASSYKGLSSYEQYF
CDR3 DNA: TGTGCCAGCAGCTATAAGGGGCTAAGCTCCTACGAGCAGTACTTC

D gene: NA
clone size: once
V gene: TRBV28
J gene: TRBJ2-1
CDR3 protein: CASKRPNNEQFF
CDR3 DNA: TGTGCCAGCAAGCGGCCTAACAATGAGCAGTTCTTC

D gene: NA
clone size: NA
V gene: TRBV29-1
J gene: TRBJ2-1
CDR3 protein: CSASSGDPYNEQFF
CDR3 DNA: TGCAGCGCTTCGTCAGGGGACCCCTACAATGAGCAGTTCTTC

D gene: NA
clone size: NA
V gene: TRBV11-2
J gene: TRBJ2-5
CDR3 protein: CASSLSVDKETQYF
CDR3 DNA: TGTGCCAGCAGTCTAAGCGTGGACAAAGAGACCCAGTACTTC

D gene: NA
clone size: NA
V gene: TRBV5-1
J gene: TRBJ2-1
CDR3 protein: CASSLVAGSSYNEQFF
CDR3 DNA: TGCGCCAGCAGCTTGGTGGCCGGGAGCTCCTACAATGAGCAGTTCTTC

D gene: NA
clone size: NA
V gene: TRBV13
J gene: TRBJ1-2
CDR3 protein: CASSQSLWGTGPNYGYTF
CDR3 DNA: TGTGCCAGCAGCCAATCCCTTTGGGGGACCGGACCTAACTATGGCTACACCTTC

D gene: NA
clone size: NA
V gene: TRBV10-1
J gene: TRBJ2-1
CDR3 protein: CASSGGRNYEQFF
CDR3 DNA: TGCGCCAGCAGTGGTGGGAGGAACTATGAGCAGTTCTTC

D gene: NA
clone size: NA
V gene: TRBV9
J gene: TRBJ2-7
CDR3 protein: CASSVDPGTYEQYF
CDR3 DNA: TGTGCCAGCAGCGTAGATCCAGGTACCTACGAGCAGTACTTC

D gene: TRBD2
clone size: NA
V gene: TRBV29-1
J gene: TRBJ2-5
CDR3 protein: CSVDPGGETQYF
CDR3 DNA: TGCAGCGTTGATCCGGGGGGAGAGACCCAGTACTTC

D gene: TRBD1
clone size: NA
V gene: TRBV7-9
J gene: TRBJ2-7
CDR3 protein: CASSLAGGLVKFSYEQYF
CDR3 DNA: TGTGCCAGCAGCTTAGCAGGGGGCCTAGTAAAGTTTTCCTACGAGCAGTACTTC

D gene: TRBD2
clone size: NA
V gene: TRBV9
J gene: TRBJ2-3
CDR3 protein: CASSVSGVTDTQYF
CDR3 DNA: TGTGCCAGCAGCGTGAGCGGGGTCACAGATACGCAGTATTTT

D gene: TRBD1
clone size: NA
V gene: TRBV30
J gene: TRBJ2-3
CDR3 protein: CAWGKGQGGFTQYF
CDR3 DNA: TGTGCCTGGGGAAAAGGACAGGGGGGCTTTACGCAGTATTTT

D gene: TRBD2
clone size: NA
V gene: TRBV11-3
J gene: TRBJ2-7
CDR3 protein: CASSLEGREVEQYF
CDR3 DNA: TGTGCCAGCAGCTTAGAGGGGCGGGAGGTCGAGCAGTACTTC

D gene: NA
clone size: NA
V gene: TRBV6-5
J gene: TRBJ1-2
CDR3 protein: CASTPKLGSHYGYTF
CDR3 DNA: TGTGCCAGCACCCCTAAATTAGGCTCCCACTATGGCTACACCTTC

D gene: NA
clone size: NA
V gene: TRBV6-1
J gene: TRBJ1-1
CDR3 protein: CASSDGGLRAFF
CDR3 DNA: TGTGCCAGCAGTGACGGGGGCTTGAGAGCTTTCTTT

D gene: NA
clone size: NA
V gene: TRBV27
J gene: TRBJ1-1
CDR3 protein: CASSLVGGDTEAFF
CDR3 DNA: TGTGCCAGCAGTTTAGTGGGCGGAGACACTGAAGCTTTCTTT

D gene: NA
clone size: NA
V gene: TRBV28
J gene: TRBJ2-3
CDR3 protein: CASSFSMEDTQYF
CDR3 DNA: TGTGCCAGCAGTTTCTCGATGGAAGATACGCAGTATTTT

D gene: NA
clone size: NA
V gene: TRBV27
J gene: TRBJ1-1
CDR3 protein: CASSPARWNTEAFF
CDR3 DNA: TGTGCCAGCAGTCCCGCTCGGTGGAACACTGAAGCTTTCTTT

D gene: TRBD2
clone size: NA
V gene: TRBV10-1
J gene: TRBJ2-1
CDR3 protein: CASSDTGGYNEQFF
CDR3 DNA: TGCGCCAGCAGTGACACGGGAGGATACAATGAGCAGTTCTTC

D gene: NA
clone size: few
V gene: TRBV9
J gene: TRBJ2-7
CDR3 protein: CASGDVSSYEQYF
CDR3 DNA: TGTGCCAGCGGAGATGTAAGCTCCTACGAGCAGTACTTC

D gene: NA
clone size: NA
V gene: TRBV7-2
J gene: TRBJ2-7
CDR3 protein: CASSPRANYEQYF
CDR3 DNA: TGTGCCAGCAGCCCGCGGGCCAACTACGAGCAGTACTTC

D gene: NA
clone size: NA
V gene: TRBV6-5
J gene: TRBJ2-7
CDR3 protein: CASSIGTSYEQYF
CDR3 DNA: TGTGCCAGCAGTATTGGCACCTCCTACGAGCAGTACTTC

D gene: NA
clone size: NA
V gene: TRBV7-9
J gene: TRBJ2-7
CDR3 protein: CASSLGGDSSYEQYF
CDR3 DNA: TGTGCCAGCAGCTTAGGCGGGGACAGCTCCTACGAGCAGTACTTC

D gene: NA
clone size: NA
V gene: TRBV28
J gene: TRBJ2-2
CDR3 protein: CASSFARELFF
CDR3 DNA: TGTGCCAGCAGTTTTGCTCGGGAGCTGTTTTTT

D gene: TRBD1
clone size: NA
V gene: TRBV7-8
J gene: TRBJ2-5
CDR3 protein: CASSYTPGTGDLEETQYF
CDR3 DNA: TGTGCCAGCAGTTATACTCCCGGGACAGGGGACTTAGAAGAGACCCAGTACTTC

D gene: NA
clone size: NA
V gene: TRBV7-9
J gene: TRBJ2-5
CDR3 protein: CASSLVLGVGTQYF
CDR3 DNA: TGTGCCAGCAGCTTAGTGTTAGGGGTCGGGACCCAGTACTTC

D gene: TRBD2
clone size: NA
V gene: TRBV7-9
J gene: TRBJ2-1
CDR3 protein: CASSSGLAGSSYNEQFF
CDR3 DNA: TGTGCCAGCAGCTCTGGACTAGCGGGGAGCTCCTACAATGAGCAGTTCTTC

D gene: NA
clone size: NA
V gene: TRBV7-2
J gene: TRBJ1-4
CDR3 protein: CASSLVRGLGEKLFF
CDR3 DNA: TGTGCCAGCAGCTTAGTCCGGGGGCTAGGCGAAAAACTGTTTTTT

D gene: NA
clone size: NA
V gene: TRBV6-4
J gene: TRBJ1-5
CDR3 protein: CASGTPSGPQHF
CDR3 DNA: TGTGCCAGCGGAACACCGTCGGGGCCCCAGCATTTT